The clone carrying this T cell receptor (beta chain) was found many times. Its specificity is unknown. These data originate in a study of T cells after yellow fever vaccination. Findings and limits, study-wide: Though weaker, the secondary response peaked faster, on day 5 versus 15. Booster sampling recovered most clones from primary vaccination (under 97% CD4, approximately 90% CD8).

In making TCR cDNA, 5'RACE template switching added a universal primer site and UMIs to it. TCRdb reanalysed the 5' RACE reads using MiXCR and keeps one entry per CDR3 protein. The sample contains some 110,000 distinct CDR3 sequences, roughly 7.9% of which appear only once. The CDR3 has 12 residues. Germline V CDR1 and CDR2: DFQATT, SNEGSKA (reference sequence). The V end lost 6 bases, the J end lost 2 bases, and 8 bases lay between the germline ends. The chain has TRBV20-1 and TRBJ1-3; D remains unclear. The source of this sequence is a man younger than 30 who received the YFV17D yellow fever vaccine. Sequencing was performed on CD4+ T cells sorted from PBMCs, taken about 49 days after the first yellow fever vaccination. As DNA, the CDR3 is TGCAGTGCCGTGGCCCCTGGAAACACCATATATTTT. Encoded protein: CSAVAPGNTIYF.